Listed below are T cell receptor beta chains from one sample, sequenced in a study of blood T cell repertoires in COVID-19. Some clones are missing from TCRdb's copy, which holds only in-frame ones; the method was immunoSEQ multiplex PCR. Of 200,000 to 250,000 clones listed, approximately 80% are singletons. Source material: PBMCs or T cells enriched from blood (not recorded which). The receptors come from a woman aged 40 to 50 with acute COVID-19. The conserved cysteine and the conserved F or W are not part of the CDR3 here. Clone size appears in some rows only: once, few, many, or a class for an expanded clone.

v_call: TRBV27
j_call: TRBJ2-5
clone_size: .
cdr3_length: 14
cdr3_aa: ASSLQGANMGETQY

v_call: TRBV7-2
j_call: TRBJ2-4
clone_size: .
cdr3_length: 9
cdr3_aa: ASRQGNIQY

v_call: TRBV19
j_call: TRBJ2-1
clone_size: once
cdr3_length: 13
cdr3_aa: ASSISSGPYNEQF

v_call: TRBV3-1/TRBV3-2
j_call: TRBJ2-7
clone_size: .
cdr3_length: 17
cdr3_aa: ASSQVGPLTSGVPYEQY

v_call: TRBV30
j_call: TRBJ1-5
clone_size: .
cdr3_length: 14
cdr3_aa: AWSVLGPAGDQPQH

v_call: TRBV7-6
j_call: TRBJ1-1
clone_size: .
cdr3_length: 9
cdr3_aa: ASSRQGEAF

v_call: TRBV28
j_call: TRBJ1-5
clone_size: .
cdr3_length: 13
cdr3_aa: ASSSNDRAGQPQH

v_call: TRBV27
j_call: TRBJ1-5
clone_size: .
cdr3_length: 10
cdr3_aa: ASSVGRGPQH

v_call: TRBV6-5
j_call: TRBJ1-5
clone_size: .
cdr3_length: 13
cdr3_aa: ASNAGTGANQPQH

v_call: TRBV11-2
j_call: TRBJ1-4
clone_size: .
cdr3_length: 16
cdr3_aa: ASSSSWQEAATNEKLF

v_call: TRBV2
j_call: TRBJ2-5
clone_size: .
cdr3_length: 12
cdr3_aa: ASSGDRESRTQY

v_call: TRBV15
j_call: TRBJ2-1
clone_size: .
cdr3_length: 13
cdr3_aa: ATSEDRGIVNEQF

v_call: TRBV18
j_call: TRBJ2-2
clone_size: .
cdr3_length: 15
cdr3_aa: ASSPPLAGAHTGELF

v_call: TRBV14
j_call: TRBJ2-2
clone_size: few
cdr3_length: 15
cdr3_aa: ASSPFQGAVGPGELF

v_call: TRBV30
j_call: TRBJ1-1
clone_size: once
cdr3_length: 11
cdr3_aa: ASRADRGTEAF

v_call: TRBV2
j_call: TRBJ2-7
clone_size: many
cdr3_length: 12
cdr3_aa: ASRPPTGLYEQY

v_call: TRBV30
j_call: TRBJ2-1
clone_size: few
cdr3_length: 14
cdr3_aa: AWSRIGSGSYNEQF

v_call: TRBV29-1
j_call: TRBJ2-3
clone_size: .
cdr3_length: 9
cdr3_aa: SVAGTDTQY

v_call: TRBV4-2
j_call: TRBJ2-4
clone_size: .
cdr3_length: 11
cdr3_aa: ASSQDPGTPGA

v_call: TRBV3-1/TRBV3-2
j_call: TRBJ1-5
clone_size: .
cdr3_length: 15
cdr3_aa: ASSQDPNGQGNQPQH

v_call: TRBV15
j_call: TRBJ2-7
clone_size: few
cdr3_length: 12
cdr3_aa: ATSRSTSSGEQY

v_call: TRBV10-3
j_call: TRBJ1-3
clone_size: few
cdr3_length: 13
cdr3_aa: AISAAGDSGNTIY

v_call: TRBV19
j_call: TRBJ1-4
clone_size: .
cdr3_length: 13
cdr3_aa: ASSPGTGGPEKLF

v_call: TRBV7-9
j_call: TRBJ1-2
clone_size: few
cdr3_length: 11
cdr3_aa: ASSFASNYGYT

v_call: TRBV25-1
j_call: TRBJ1-1
clone_size: .
cdr3_length: 11
cdr3_aa: ASSEMRNTEAF

v_call: TRBV27
j_call: TRBJ2-7
clone_size: .
cdr3_length: 12
cdr3_aa: ASTSGRERYEQY

v_call: TRBV7-2
j_call: TRBJ1-1
clone_size: once
cdr3_length: 12
cdr3_aa: ASTPDWGDTEAF

v_call: TRBV6-5
j_call: TRBJ1-5
clone_size: .
cdr3_length: 14
cdr3_aa: ASSSQAGTTNQPQH